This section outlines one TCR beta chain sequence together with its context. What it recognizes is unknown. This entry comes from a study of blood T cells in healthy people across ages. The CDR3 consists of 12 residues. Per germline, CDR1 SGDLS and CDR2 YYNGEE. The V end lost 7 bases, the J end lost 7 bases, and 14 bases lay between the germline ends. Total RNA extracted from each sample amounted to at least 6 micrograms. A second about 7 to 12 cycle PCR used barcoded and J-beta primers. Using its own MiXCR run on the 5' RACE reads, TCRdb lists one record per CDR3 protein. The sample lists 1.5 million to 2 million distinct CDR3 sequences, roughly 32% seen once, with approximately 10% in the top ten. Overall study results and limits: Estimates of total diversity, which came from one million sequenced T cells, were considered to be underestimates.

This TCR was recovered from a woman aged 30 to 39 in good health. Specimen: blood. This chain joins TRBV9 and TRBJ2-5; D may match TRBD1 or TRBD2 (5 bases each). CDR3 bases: TGTGCCAGCGGGGATTGGGGGAGGACCCAGTACTTC. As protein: CASGDWGRTQYF.